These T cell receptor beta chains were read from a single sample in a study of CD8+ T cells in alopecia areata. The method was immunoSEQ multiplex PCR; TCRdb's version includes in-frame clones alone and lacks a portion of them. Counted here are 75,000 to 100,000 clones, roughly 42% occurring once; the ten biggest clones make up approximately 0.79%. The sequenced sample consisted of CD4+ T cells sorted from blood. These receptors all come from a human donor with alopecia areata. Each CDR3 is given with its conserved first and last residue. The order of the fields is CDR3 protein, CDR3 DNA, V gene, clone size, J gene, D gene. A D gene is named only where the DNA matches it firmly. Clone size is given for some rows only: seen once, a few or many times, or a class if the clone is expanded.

CASSRIGPGGAGELFF	TGTGCCAGTAGTCGGATCGGCCCTGGAGGCGCCGGGGAGCTGTTTTTT	TRBV19	.	TRBJ2-2	.
CASSLKPGQGPYEQYF	TGTGCCAGCAGCTTGAAACCGGGACAGGGGCCTTACGAGCAGTACTTC	TRBV7-2	.	TRBJ2-7	TRBD1
CASSQAPRSLLAVTPMQYF	TGTGCCAGCAGCCAAGCCCCAAGATCCTTACTAGCGGTCACACCGATGCAGTACTTC	TRBV4-2	.	TRBJ2-7	TRBD2
CASSFGSGARDTQYF	TGTGCCAGCAGTTTCGGGTCAGGGGCGCGCGATACGCAGTATTTT	TRBV11-2	.	TRBJ2-3	.
CASSRDRDNEQFF	TGTGCCAGCAGTCGGGACAGGGACAATGAGCAGTTCTTC	TRBV2	few	TRBJ2-1	TRBD1
CASSPNSIHEQFF	TGTGCCAGCTCACCAAATAGCATCCATGAGCAGTTCTTC	TRBV18	.	TRBJ2-1	.
CASSPQETQYF	TGTGCCAGCAGCCCCCAAGAGACCCAGTACTTC	TRBV11-2	.	TRBJ2-5	.
CAWARRDSPLHF	TGTGCCTGGGCGCGCCGGGATTCACCCCTCCACTTT	TRBV30	.	TRBJ1-6	.
CASSTEGRGNQPQHF	TGTGCCAGCAGTACCGAGGGACGGGGGAATCAGCCCCAGCATTTT	TRBV28	.	TRBJ1-5	.
CSVEGSNYGYTF	TGCAGCGTTGAAGGATCTAACTATGGCTACACCTTC	TRBV29-1	.	TRBJ1-2	.
CAWSVLAGALSNTGELFF	TGTGCCTGGAGTGTATTAGCGGGGGCGCTTTCGAACACCGGGGAGCTGTTTTTT	TRBV30	few	TRBJ2-2	TRBD2
CASSGDRMNEQYF	TGTGCCAGCAGCGGGGACAGAATGAACGAGCAGTACTTC	TRBV2	.	TRBJ2-7	TRBD1
CAIEPAQAGLSEQYF	TGTGCCATCGAACCCGCACAGGCGGGACTTTCCGAGCAGTACTTC	TRBV14	few	TRBJ2-7	.
CSVGSSGIAGNIQYF	TGCAGCGTTGGTAGTAGCGGAATAGCCGGAAACATTCAGTACTTC	TRBV29-1	.	TRBJ2-4	.
CASKESNQPQHF	TGTGCCAGCAAGGAAAGCAATCAGCCCCAGCATTTT	TRBV28	.	TRBJ1-5	.
CAWRGLTTDTQYF	TGTGCCTGGAGGGGCCTGACCACAGATACGCAGTATTTT	TRBV30	once	TRBJ2-3	.
CASSPNPGGGEKLFF	TGTGCCAGCTCACCCAATCCAGGAGGTGGTGAAAAACTGTTTTTT	TRBV18	.	TRBJ1-4	.
CASSVAWGQYTGELFF	TGCGCCAGCAGCGTGGCTTGGGGACAGTACACCGGGGAGCTGTTTTTT	TRBV5-1	.	TRBJ2-2	TRBD1
CACSPGTGTYEQYF	TGTGCCTGCAGTCCCGGGACAGGTACCTACGAGCAGTACTTC	TRBV30	.	TRBJ2-7	TRBD1
CASSPSYREETQYF	TGTGCCAGCTCACCAAGCTATAGGGAAGAGACCCAGTACTTC	TRBV18	.	TRBJ2-5	.
CASSPDGGANVLTF	TGTGCCAGCAGTCCGGACGGTGGGGCCAACGTCCTGACTTTC	TRBV6-5	.	TRBJ2-6	.
CSVGTSLNEQFF	TGCAGCGTTGGGACCTCTCTCAATGAGCAGTTCTTC	TRBV29-1	few	TRBJ2-1	.
CASSQGGGGALIGELFF	TGTGCCAGCAGCCAAGGAGGAGGGGGGGCCCTGATAGGGGAGCTGTTTTTT	TRBV4-2	.	TRBJ2-2	.
CSARDSPNSPLHF	TGCAGCGCTCGGGACAGCCCTAATTCACCCCTCCACTTT	TRBV29-1	.	TRBJ1-6	TRBD1
CSVSQHRGQPQHF	TGCAGCGTCTCTCAACACAGGGGTCAGCCCCAGCATTTT	TRBV29-1	few	TRBJ1-5	TRBD1
CAWRETSVGEQFF	TGTGCCTGGAGGGAGACTAGCGTAGGGGAGCAGTTCTTC	TRBV30	.	TRBJ2-1	TRBD2
CASSQHRLHLQAGNTIYF	TGCGCCAGCAGCCAACATCGGCTACACCTCCAGGCTGGAAACACCATATATTTT	TRBV4-1	few	TRBJ1-3	.
CASSRWSTEAFF	TGTGCCAGCAGCCGTTGGAGCACTGAAGCTTTCTTT	TRBV5-6	.	TRBJ1-1	.
CASRPGTANTGELFF	TGTGCCAGCAGACCCGGGACAGCGAACACCGGGGAGCTGTTTTTT	TRBV7-9	medium-sized	TRBJ2-2	TRBD1
CASSSATGVGTDTQYF	TGTGCCAGCAGTTCAGCCACAGGGGTGGGCACAGATACGCAGTATTTT	TRBV7-8	.	TRBJ2-3	TRBD1
CAISERTHLSGEQFF	TGTGCCATCAGTGAACGAACACATCTCTCGGGTGAGCAGTTCTTC	TRBV10-3	few	TRBJ2-1	.
CASSLEGLETQYF	TGTGCCAGCAGCTTGGAAGGGCTGGAGACCCAGTACTTC	TRBV5-4	.	TRBJ2-5	.
CASNAPFIYEQYF	TGTGCCAGCAACGCCCCCTTTATCTACGAGCAGTACTTC	TRBV2	few	TRBJ2-7	.
CASSTRQGEETQYF	TGTGCCAGCAGCACGAGACAGGGGGAAGAGACCCAGTACTTC	TRBV7-8	once	TRBJ2-5	TRBD1
CASSTRQKGTEAFF	TGTGCCAGCAGTACTCGACAGAAGGGGACTGAAGCTTTCTTT	TRBV28	.	TRBJ1-1	.
CSAKRDYEQYF	TGCAGTGCAAAACGGGACTACGAGCAGTACTTC	TRBV20-1	.	TRBJ2-7	.
CASSQGTLAETQYF	TGTGCCAGCAGCCAAGGGACACTGGCTGAGACCCAGTACTTC	TRBV4-2	.	TRBJ2-5	.
CSARQGTSYEQYF	TGCAGCGCCAGACAGGGAACGTCGTACGAGCAGTACTTC	TRBV29-1	.	TRBJ2-7	TRBD1
CSVAGTSGIEQYF	TGCAGCGTAGCCGGGACTAGCGGGATCGAGCAGTACTTC	TRBV29-1	.	TRBJ2-7	TRBD2
CASSSSRPQETQYF	TGCGCCAGCAGCTCCTCCCGCCCACAAGAGACCCAGTACTTC	TRBV5-1	few	TRBJ2-5	.
CAIRPTPNSDTQYF	TGTGCCATCAGACCCACACCGAATTCAGATACGCAGTATTTT	TRBV10-3	few	TRBJ2-3	.
CAWMGNTEAFF	TGTGCCTGGATGGGGAACACTGAAGCTTTCTTT	TRBV30	.	TRBJ1-1	.
CAWSVPRTSGANVLTF	TGTGCCTGGAGTGTACCCCGGACCTCTGGGGCCAACGTCCTGACTTTC	TRBV30	.	TRBJ2-6	.
CASSPPNSYEQYF	TGTGCCAGCTCACCACCAAACTCCTACGAGCAGTACTTC	TRBV18	few	TRBJ2-7	.
CASSSRDRSGETQYF	TGTGCCAGCAGCTCCCGGGACAGAAGCGGGGAGACCCAGTACTTC	TRBV7-9	.	TRBJ2-5	.
CASSRGDSYEQYF	TGTGCCAGCAGTCGCGGGGATTCCTACGAGCAGTACTTC	TRBV6-5	once	TRBJ2-7	.
CSVARGGNTEAFF	TGCAGCGTTGCTAGGGGAGGGAACACTGAAGCTTTCTTT	TRBV29-1	.	TRBJ1-1	.
CASSLQLAGGRETQYF	TGTGCCAGCAGCTTACAACTAGCGGGGGGTCGGGAGACCCAGTACTTC	TRBV7-2	few	TRBJ2-5	TRBD2
CASRPTGANEKLFF	TGTGCCAGCAGACCTACAGGGGCTAATGAAAAACTGTTTTTT	TRBV7-2	.	TRBJ1-4	TRBD1
CAWRQGPSGEQYF	TGTGCCTGGAGACAAGGCCCCTCGGGAGAGCAGTACTTC	TRBV30	.	TRBJ2-7	.
CASSVASGYNEQFF	TGTGCCAGCAGTGTGGCTAGCGGATACAATGAGCAGTTCTTC	TRBV2	.	TRBJ2-1	TRBD2
CSVGGLAGYEQYF	TGCAGCGTTGGAGGACTAGCAGGCTACGAGCAGTACTTC	TRBV29-1	few	TRBJ2-7	TRBD2
CASSLGGRTTDTQYF	TGCGCCAGCAGCTTGGGGGGACGAACCACAGATACGCAGTATTTT	TRBV5-1	.	TRBJ2-3	.